Listed below are T cell receptor beta chains from one sample, sequenced in a study of T cells in Graves' hyperthyroidism and ophthalmopathy. TCRdb itself ran the multiplex PCR reads through MiXCR, one entry per CDR3 protein. The data show under 650,000 distinct CDR3 sequences, with about a sixth seen just once and 3.5% to 4% held by the top ten. Sequenced: blood. The receptors come from a young woman with Graves' hyperthyroidism. The CDR3 runs from the conserved cysteine through the conserved F or W. Each record gives: CDR3 protein, CDR3 DNA, D gene, V gene, J gene, clone size. The D gene is left open where the match is weak. Only some rows state a clone size, as once, few, many or a class for expanded clones.

CDR3: CASSFGRVDEQFF; DNA: TGTGCCAGCAGTTTTGGCAGGGTCGATGAGCAGTTCTTC; D: -; V: TRBV28; J: TRBJ2-1; size: many
CDR3: CASSPRTHYEQYF; DNA: TGTGCCAGCTCACCACGAACACACTACGAGCAGTACTTC; D: -; V: TRBV18; J: TRBJ2-7; size: -
CDR3: CASSVGLAGGPYNEQFF; DNA: TGTGCCAGCAGCGTAGGCCTAGCGGGAGGGCCCTACAATGAGCAGTTCTTC; D: TRBD2; V: TRBV9; J: TRBJ2-1; size: few
CDR3: CASSLEPRAREKLFF; DNA: TGTGCCAGCAGCCTAGAGCCAAGGGCTCGGGAAAAACTGTTTTTT; D: -; V: TRBV11-2; J: TRBJ1-4; size: many
CDR3: CASSPGDRGRDRPQHF; DNA: TGTGCCAGCAGCCCGGGGGACAGGGGTAGGGATCGGCCCCAGCATTTT; D: TRBD1; V: TRBV3-1; J: TRBJ1-5; size: few
CDR3: CAGSGRGTGVNEQYF; DNA: TGTGCCGGGTCTGGACGCGGGACAGGGGTTAACGAGCAGTACTTC; D: TRBD1; V: TRBV28; J: TRBJ2-7; size: many
CDR3: CASSRNGLAGFGATGELFF; DNA: TGTGCCAGCAGCAGAAACGGACTAGCGGGATTTGGGGCCACCGGGGAGCTGTTTTTT; D: TRBD2; V: TRBV4-2; J: TRBJ2-2; size: once
CDR3: CASSLGLNPYEQYF; DNA: TGTGCCAGCAGCTTGGGACTGAACCCCTACGAGCAGTACTTC; D: -; V: TRBV11-3; J: TRBJ2-7; size: many
CDR3: CASSQRRLPGTDTQYF; DNA: TGTGCCAGCAGCCAAAGGAGGTTACCGGGCACAGATACGCAGTATTTT; D: -; V: TRBV5-4; J: TRBJ2-3; size: few
CDR3: CSARTGSYGYTF; DNA: TGCAGTGCTCGTACCGGGAGCTATGGCTACACCTTC; D: -; V: TRBV20-1; J: TRBJ1-2; size: -
CDR3: CSARIPTGGQVPETSTDTQYF; DNA: TGCAGTGCTAGAATTCCGACAGGGGGCCAGGTGCCGGAGACTAGCACAGATACGCAGTATTTT; D: TRBD1; V: TRBV20-1; J: TRBJ2-3; size: few
CDR3: CASSQYGPQNQPQHF; DNA: TGTGCCAGCAGTCAATACGGGCCCCAGAATCAGCCCCAGCATTTT; D: -; V: TRBV2; J: TRBJ1-5; size: many
CDR3: CASSRSDRYVAGRELFF; DNA: TGTGCCAGCAGTCGATCGGACAGATATGTAGCGGGCCGGGAGCTGTTTTTT; D: -; V: TRBV6-1; J: TRBJ2-2; size: -
CDR3: CASSLSGTEAYF; DNA: TGTGCCAGCAGTTTATCTGGGACTGAAGCTTACTTT; D: -; V: TRBV28; J: TRBJ1-1; size: -
CDR3: CASSSDFTEAFF; DNA: TGCGCCAGCAGCTCGGATTTTACAGAAGCTTTCTTT; D: -; V: TRBV5-1; J: TRBJ1-1; size: -
CDR3: CASSWGQGSDGYEQYF; DNA: TGCGCCAGCAGCTGGGGGCAGGGGTCTGACGGATACGAGCAGTACTTC; D: -; V: TRBV5-1; J: TRBJ2-7; size: -
CDR3: CASSDRGANNEQFF; DNA: TGCGCCAGCAGTGACAGGGGTGCGAATAATGAGCAGTTCTTC; D: -; V: TRBV10-1; J: TRBJ2-1; size: many
CDR3: CASRTGGLGGSLKPYEQYF; DNA: TGTGCCAGCCGGACAGGGGGCCTAGGGGGAAGCTTAAAGCCCTACGAGCAGTACTTC; D: TRBD1; V: TRBV6-1; J: TRBJ2-7; size: -
CDR3: CAWSFGDVSYEQYF; DNA: TGTGCCTGGAGTTTCGGCGACGTGTCCTACGAGCAGTACTTC; D: -; V: TRBV30; J: TRBJ2-7; size: many
CDR3: CASSSRDIYNEQFF; DNA: TGTGCCAGCAGCTCCCGGGACATCTACAATGAGCAGTTCTTC; D: -; V: TRBV7-2; J: TRBJ2-1; size: few
CDR3: CASSSPARDPYNEQFF; DNA: TGTGCCAGCAGTTCTCCGGCCAGGGACCCCTACAATGAGCAGTTCTTC; D: -; V: TRBV28; J: TRBJ2-1; size: -
CDR3: CASSTYRAAGWETQYF; DNA: TGTGCCAGCAGCACCTACCGGGCCGCGGGTTGGGAGACCCAGTACTTC; D: -; V: TRBV28; J: TRBJ2-5; size: many
CDR3: CASRDGTSGLRSSYNEQFF; DNA: TGTGCCAGCAGGGATGGGACTAGCGGGTTGAGAAGCTCCTACAATGAGCAGTTCTTC; D: TRBD2; V: TRBV12-3/TRBV12-4; J: TRBJ2-1; size: few
CDR3: CSADDSPDYEQYF; DNA: TGCAGTGCAGACGACAGTCCTGATTACGAGCAGTACTTC; D: -; V: TRBV20-1; J: TRBJ2-7; size: -
CDR3: CASSSLLVREQFF; DNA: TGTGCCAGCAGTTCGTTACTAGTGAGGGAGCAGTTCTTC; D: -; V: TRBV6-1; J: TRBJ2-1; size: many
CDR3: CASSAGNSLWNEQFF; DNA: TGTGCCAGCAGCGCCGGGAACTCCCTTTGGAATGAGCAGTTCTTC; D: -; V: TRBV5-6; J: TRBJ2-1; size: -
CDR3: CASRPGTPFYNEQFF; DNA: TGCGCCAGCAGACCCGGGACCCCATTTTACAATGAGCAGTTCTTC; D: -; V: TRBV6-2/TRBV6-3; J: TRBJ2-1; size: -
CDR3: CASSFLDEQFF; DNA: TGTGCCAGCAGTTTCCTCGATGAGCAGTTCTTC; D: -; V: TRBV28; J: TRBJ2-1; size: many
CDR3: CASSGGQGTDTQYF; DNA: TGCGCCAGCAGCGGGGGACAGGGCACAGATACGCAGTATTTT; D: TRBD1; V: TRBV5-1; J: TRBJ2-3; size: many
CDR3: CASSLSSSGREGTQYF; DNA: TGTGCCAGCAGCTTAAGTAGTAGCGGCCGGGAGGGTACGCAGTATTTT; D: TRBD2; V: TRBV9; J: TRBJ2-3; size: -
CDR3: CASSRGAGGGGGNQPQHF; DNA: TGCGCCAGCAGCCGTGGTGCAGGGGGCGGAGGCGGCAATCAGCCCCAGCATTTT; D: TRBD1; V: TRBV4-1; J: TRBJ1-5; size: many
CDR3: CSVQGAEFF; DNA: TGCAGTGTACAGGGTGCCGAGTTCTTC; D: -; V: TRBV20-1; J: TRBJ2-1; size: -
CDR3: CSARAGTDYEQYF; DNA: TGCAGTGCTAGGGCCGGGACAGACTACGAGCAGTACTTC; D: TRBD1; V: TRBV20-1; J: TRBJ2-7; size: many
CDR3: CASSLEATGYEQYF; DNA: TGTGCCAGCAGCTTGGAAGCGACAGGCTACGAGCAGTACTTC; D: -; V: TRBV5-6; J: TRBJ2-7; size: few
CDR3: CASSSTSTDTQYF; DNA: TGTGCCAGCAGCAGTACTAGCACAGATACGCAGTATTTT; D: -; V: TRBV5-1; J: TRBJ2-3; size: many
CDR3: CASSLSRAGGSYEQYF; DNA: TGTGCCAGCAGTTTATCGAGGGCGGGAGGGTCCTACGAGCAGTACTTC; D: TRBD2; V: TRBV27; J: TRBJ2-7; size: -
CDR3: CSASTSGRGETQYF; DNA: TGCAGTGCCTCGACTAGCGGGAGGGGAGAGACCCAGTACTTC; D: TRBD2; V: TRBV20-1; J: TRBJ2-5; size: many
CDR3: CAISDPGQGNTEALF; DNA: TGTGCCATCAGTGACCCGGGACAGGGGAACACTGAAGCTCTCTTT; D: TRBD1; V: TRBV10-3; J: TRBJ1-1; size: -
CDR3: CASSLEILGSYTF; DNA: TGTGCCAGCAGCTTAGAGATTTTAGGGTCCTACACCTTC; D: -; V: TRBV7-2; J: TRBJ1-2; size: -
CDR3: CASRRFSNQPQHF; DNA: TGTGCCAGCAGGAGGTTCAGCAATCAGCCCCAGCATTTT; D: -; V: TRBV5-8; J: TRBJ1-5; size: many
CDR3: CAISSNSGSSYEQYF; DNA: TGTGCCATCAGCTCCAATAGCGGGAGCTCCTACGAGCAGTACTTC; D: TRBD2; V: TRBV10-3; J: TRBJ2-7; size: many
CDR3: CASRTPGVSYEQYF; DNA: TGTGCCAGCAGGACCCCAGGGGTCTCCTACGAGCAGTACTTC; D: -; V: TRBV6-2/TRBV6-3; J: TRBJ2-7; size: many
CDR3: CASGKQGVGTEAFF; DNA: TGTGCCAGCGGAAAACAGGGGGTGGGCACTGAAGCTTTCTTT; D: TRBD1; V: TRBV27; J: TRBJ1-1; size: many
CDR3: CASSLVREGLGEQYF; DNA: TGTGCCAGCAGCTTGGTGCGGGAGGGCCTCGGGGAGCAGTACTTC; D: TRBD2; V: TRBV5-5; J: TRBJ2-7; size: many
CDR3: CASSLTGSVNTGELFF; DNA: TGTGCCAGCAGCTTGACGGGGTCCGTGAACACCGGGGAGCTGTTTTTT; D: -; V: TRBV7-9; J: TRBJ2-2; size: -
CDR3: CSATGQASYEQYF; DNA: TGCAGTGCCACGGGACAGGCCTCCTACGAGCAGTACTTC; D: TRBD1; V: TRBV20-1; J: TRBJ2-7; size: -
CDR3: CASSLATGTNTEAFF; DNA: TGTGCCAGCAGCCTCGCTACCGGGACAAACACTGAAGCTTTCTTT; D: -; V: TRBV13; J: TRBJ1-1; size: few
CDR3: CATPDRDRRRDTIYF; DNA: TGTGCCACCCCTGACCGGGACCGTCGAAGAGACACCATATATTTT; D: -; V: TRBV28; J: TRBJ1-3; size: -
CDR3: CASSQGTSDYINEQFF; DNA: TGTGCCAGCAGCCAGGGGACTAGCGATTATATTAATGAGCAGTTCTTC; D: TRBD2; V: TRBV11-3; J: TRBJ2-1; size: -
CDR3: CASSPTPRGTQYF; DNA: TGTGCCAGCAGCCCCACTCCACGGGGGACCCAGTACTTC; D: -; V: TRBV11-2; J: TRBJ2-5; size: many
CDR3: CASSPGGGPETQYF; DNA: TGCGCCAGCAGCCCCGGGGGGGGCCCCGAGACCCAGTACTTC; D: TRBD2; V: TRBV5-1; J: TRBJ2-5; size: few
CDR3: CASSLLETVTDTQYF; DNA: TGTGCCAGCAGCTTACTAGAGACGGTCACAGATACGCAGTATTTT; D: -; V: TRBV28; J: TRBJ2-3; size: many
CDR3: CASSSTRDKETQYF; DNA: TGTGCCAGCAGTTCCACTAGGGACAAAGAGACCCAGTACTTC; D: -; V: TRBV12-3/TRBV12-4; J: TRBJ2-5; size: many
CDR3: CASSSLRGPYEQYF; DNA: TGTGCCAGCAGCTCACTTAGGGGTCCCTACGAGCAGTACTTC; D: -; V: TRBV7-2; J: TRBJ2-7; size: many
CDR3: CASSRSGLAGGETQYF; DNA: TGTGCCAGCAGTCGGTCGGGACTAGCGGGAGGGGAGACCCAGTACTTC; D: TRBD2; V: TRBV6-1; J: TRBJ2-5; size: -